The source of this T cell receptor (beta chain) is a study of T cell repertoires in cytomegalovirus infection. Overall study: CMV epitopes in the study were HLA-C-restricted (recently identified) and HLA-B-restricted (well studied). CMV infection and matching HLA type were both indicated by public TCR beta signatures. Study-wide findings and caveats: Identification of carriers of CMV plus the relevant HLA was performed using cumulative public TCR beta family frequency. HLA-C-restricted CMV clonotypes gave the most frequent clonotype in two of eight donors.

Germline V CDR1 and CDR2: SGHAT, FQNNGV. The CDR3 sequence is 13 residues long. Trimming stripped 1 base from V and 4 bases from J, with 8 bases between. MiXCR, run by TCRdb on the reads, gives a single entry per CDR3 protein. The table lists about 110,000 distinct CDR3 sequences, roughly 41% of them singletons, with 65% to 75% in the top ten. Notes on this clonotype: Its target is unknown.

This TCR was recovered from a human donor in good health (CMV status not recorded). Some clones in this sample may be carry-over from other donors' samples. Sequencing was performed on CD8+ T cells from cultured PBMCs, taken from culture after CMV antigen stimulation. The V and J genes are TRBV11-2 and TRBJ2-7, with D perhaps TRBD1 (5 bases). The CDR3 reads CASSLAQAYEQYF. CDR3 coding DNA: TGTGCCAGCAGCTTAGCACAGGCTTACGAGCAGTACTTC.